Listed below are T cell receptor beta chains from one sample, sequenced in a study of blood T cell repertoires in COVID-19. The protocol was immunoSEQ multiplex PCR, while the TCRdb copy is restricted to in-frame clones and leaves out a portion. The sample consists of 250,000 to 300,000 clones, roughly 87% of them appearing once. Sequencing used peripheral blood. The receptors come from a woman between 45 and 60 years old who had recovered from COVID-19. Both conserved end residues are part of each CDR3.

v_gene,CDR3aa
TRBV5-6,CASSQAIGTGYGYTF
TRBV19,CASSVTGINYGYTF
TRBV11-2,CASSLATGGRTQYF
TRBV7-2,CASSLVAELRNSPLHF
TRBV20-1,CSASRGSGSYNEQFF
TRBV3-1/TRBV3-2,CASSPSGGRNSFYGYTF
TRBV10-3,CAISERDSTAGGYTF
TRBV5-5,CASSIRTELPTEAFF
TRBV29-1,CSVSAIGSGGTQYF
TRBV7-7,CASSKGLAGNYNEQFF
TRBV19,CASSLGTENTEAFF
TRBV5-6,CASSLGGQPEAFF
TRBV23-1,CASMRAKQETQYF
TRBV18,CASSPQTSGYNEQFF
TRBV5-6,CASSFMGTAYGYTF
TRBV19,CASSPRTSEETQYF
TRBV18,CASPNRGRDTGELFF
TRBV18,CASSLRGQGANSNQPQHF
TRBV30,CAWSVLQGARETQYF
TRBV9,CASSARRGGPDTQYF
TRBV19,CASASGWGNEQFF
TRBV28,CASSFVYNEQFF
TRBV6-2/TRBV6-3,CASSLLADTDTQYF
TRBV9,CASSRGSPNQPQHF
TRBV6-2/TRBV6-3,CASSYSGTVVFGYTF
TRBV3-1/TRBV3-2,CASSHDRGVDVNTEAFF
TRBV29-1,CSVEGGTASTDTQYF
TRBV2,CASSPLYWGTSGNGEQFF
TRBV18,CASSPTAYEQYF
TRBV6-6,CAGSRQGSNYGYTF
TRBV7-2,CASSLDPISGKTQYF
TRBV6-5,CASSLRDSLEAFF
TRBV9,CASSVDRLGRGTNDEQFF
TRBV15,CAASELAGNTEAFF
TRBV5-4,CASSLGSRTGELFF
TRBV5-1,CASSLGLAVSRFSYGEQFF
TRBV6-5,CASSTGGGSDTQYF
TRBV7-4,CASSLFDSSYEQYF
TRBV10-3,CATSLTGLNTEAFF
TRBV24-1,CATSDSHPGQGDYGYTF
TRBV18,CASSPLRYSNTEAFF
TRBV27,CASKREGLASYEQYF
TRBV21-1,CASRLRQDWEPQHF
TRBV4-3,CASSQDSGTGYEQYF
TRBV6-1,CASSDWAPGNTIYF